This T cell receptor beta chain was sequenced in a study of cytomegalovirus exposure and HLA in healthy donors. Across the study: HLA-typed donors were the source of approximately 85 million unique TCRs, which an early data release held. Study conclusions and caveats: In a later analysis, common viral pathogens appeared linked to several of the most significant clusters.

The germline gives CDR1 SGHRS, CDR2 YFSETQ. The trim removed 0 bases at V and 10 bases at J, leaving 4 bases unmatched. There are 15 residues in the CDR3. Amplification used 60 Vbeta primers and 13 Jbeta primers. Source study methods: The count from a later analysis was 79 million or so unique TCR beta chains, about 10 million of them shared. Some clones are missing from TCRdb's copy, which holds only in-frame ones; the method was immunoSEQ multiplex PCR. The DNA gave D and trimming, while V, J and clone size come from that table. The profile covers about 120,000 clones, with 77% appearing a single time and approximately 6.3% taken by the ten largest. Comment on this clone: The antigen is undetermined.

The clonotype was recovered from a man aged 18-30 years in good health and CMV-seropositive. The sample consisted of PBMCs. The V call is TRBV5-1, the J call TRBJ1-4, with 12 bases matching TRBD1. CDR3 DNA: TGCGCCAGCAGCTTGGAGGGGACAGGGGGCGTAAAACTGTTTTTT. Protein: CASSLEGTGGVKLFF.